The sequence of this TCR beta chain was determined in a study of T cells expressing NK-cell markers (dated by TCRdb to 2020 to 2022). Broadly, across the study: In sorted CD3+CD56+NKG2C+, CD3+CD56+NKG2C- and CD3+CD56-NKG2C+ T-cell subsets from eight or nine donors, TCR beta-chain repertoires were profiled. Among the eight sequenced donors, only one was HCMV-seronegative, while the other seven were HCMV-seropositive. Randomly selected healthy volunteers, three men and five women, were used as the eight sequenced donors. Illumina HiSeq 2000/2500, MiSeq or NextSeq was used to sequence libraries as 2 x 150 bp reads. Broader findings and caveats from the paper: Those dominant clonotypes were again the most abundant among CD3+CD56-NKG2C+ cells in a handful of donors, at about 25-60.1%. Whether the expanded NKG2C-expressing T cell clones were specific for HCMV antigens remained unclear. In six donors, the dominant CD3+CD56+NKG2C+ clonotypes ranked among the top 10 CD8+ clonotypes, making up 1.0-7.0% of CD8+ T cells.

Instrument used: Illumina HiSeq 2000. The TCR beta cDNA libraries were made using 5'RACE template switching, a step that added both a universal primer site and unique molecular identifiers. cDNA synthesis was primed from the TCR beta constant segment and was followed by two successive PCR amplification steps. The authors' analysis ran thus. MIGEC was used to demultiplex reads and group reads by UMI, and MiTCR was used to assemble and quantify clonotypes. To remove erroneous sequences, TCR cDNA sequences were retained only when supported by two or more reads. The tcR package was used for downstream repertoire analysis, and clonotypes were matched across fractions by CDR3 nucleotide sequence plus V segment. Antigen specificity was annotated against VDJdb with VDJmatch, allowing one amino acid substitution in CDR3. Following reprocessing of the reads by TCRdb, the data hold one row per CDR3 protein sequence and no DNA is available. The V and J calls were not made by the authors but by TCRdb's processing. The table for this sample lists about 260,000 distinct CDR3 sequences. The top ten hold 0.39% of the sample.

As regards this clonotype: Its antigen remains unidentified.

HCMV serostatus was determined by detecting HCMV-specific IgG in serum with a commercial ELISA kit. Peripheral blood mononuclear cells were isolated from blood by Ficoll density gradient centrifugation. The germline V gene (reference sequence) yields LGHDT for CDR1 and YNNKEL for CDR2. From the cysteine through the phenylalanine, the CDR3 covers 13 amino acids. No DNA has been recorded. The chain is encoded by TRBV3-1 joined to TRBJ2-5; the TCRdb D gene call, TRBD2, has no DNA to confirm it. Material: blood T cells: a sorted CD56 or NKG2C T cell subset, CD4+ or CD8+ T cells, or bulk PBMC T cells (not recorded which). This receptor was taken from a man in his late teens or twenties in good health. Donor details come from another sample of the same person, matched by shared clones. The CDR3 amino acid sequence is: CASSPPHQETQYF.